The sample holds a few counts of the clone carrying this T cell receptor beta chain. Its target is not known. The total RNA that was extracted per sample amounted to at least 5.5 micrograms. Together with a sample-barcoded 5' primer, a J-beta primer mix was included in a second PCR lasting roughly 6 to 12 cycles. Each cDNA was tagged by a template-switch adaptor containing 12 random nucleotides. TCRdb re-derived calls from the 5' RACE reads in MiXCR, one entry per CDR3 protein. The top ten hold around 40% of the sample, which has approximately 800,000 distinct CDR3 sequences, about 55% seen once. V trimming: 4 bases; J trimming: 4 bases; junction bases outside the gene matches: 19. CDR1 is SGHTA, CDR2 FQGTGA, per germline. This CDR3 is built from 19 residues. These data come from a study of blood T cells in healthy people across ages. Whole-study results and caveats: Percentage of naive T cells showed a strong correlation with TCR beta diversity.

The chain is built from TRBV7-3 and TRBJ2-5; TRBD2 aligns across 9 bases. The TCR was taken from a man at least 80 years old in good health. Sequenced sample: blood. CDR3 amino acids: CASSSGVPGTSSGSETQYF. CDR3 sequence (DNA): TGTGCCAGCAGCTCAGGGGTCCCCGGGACTAGCAGCGGGTCAGAGACCCAGTACTTC.